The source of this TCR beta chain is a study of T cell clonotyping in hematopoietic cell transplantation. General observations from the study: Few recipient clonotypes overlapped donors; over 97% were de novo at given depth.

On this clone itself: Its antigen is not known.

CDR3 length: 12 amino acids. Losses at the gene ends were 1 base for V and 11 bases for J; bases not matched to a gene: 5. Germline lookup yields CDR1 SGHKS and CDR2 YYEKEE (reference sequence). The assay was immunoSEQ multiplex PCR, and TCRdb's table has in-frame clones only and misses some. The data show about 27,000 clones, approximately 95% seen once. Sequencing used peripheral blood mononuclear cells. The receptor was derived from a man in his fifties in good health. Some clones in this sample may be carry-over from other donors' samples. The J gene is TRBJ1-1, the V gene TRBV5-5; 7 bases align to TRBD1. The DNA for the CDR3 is TGTGCCAGCAGCTTGTTAGGGGGCATGGCTTTCTTT. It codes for CASSLLGGMAFF.